This TCR beta chain is from a study of CD8 T cells in ankylosing spondylitis. Points from the study as a whole: Previous work reported some of these motif variants in the synovial fluid and blood of reactive arthritis. Eight or nine highly homologous variants made up a TCR beta motif that seemed to typify ankylosing spondylitis blood.

This clonotype has only a few counts. The antigen is undetermined. This CDR3 is built from 11 residues. The V and J ends lost 0 bases and 7 bases respectively, with 3 bases between them. Germline lookup yields CDR1 LNHNV and CDR2 YYDKDF (reference sequence). Construction of TCR beta libraries was performed using quantitative 5'-RACE with molecular barcodes. TCRdb recomputed calls from the 5' RACE reads with MiXCR, one row per CDR3 protein. The repertoire holds 150,000 to 250,000 distinct CDR3 sequences, with 9.5% to 15% as singletons. Source material: blood, either unsorted or a sorted T cell fraction (not recorded which). This sequence was found in a male donor with ankylosing spondylitis or in good health (not recorded which). This rearrangement joins TRBV15 to TRBJ1-2; D is unresolved. CDR3 in amino acids: CATSRDGGYTF. Here the CDR3 DNA reads TGTGCCACCAGCAGAGATGGTGGCTACACCTTC.